Following are 7 T cell receptor beta chains from one sample sequenced in a study of early T cells in non-severe SARS-CoV-2 infection. Each CDR3 protein gets one entry after TCRdb re-called the 5' RACE reads with MiXCR. Of about 37,000 distinct CDR3 sequences in the sample, approximately 8% are singletons; the top ten hold around an eighth. Sequences were derived from whole blood, sampled at baseline. The source of these receptors is an adult who was a healthcare worker with PCR-confirmed SARS-CoV-2 infection or an uninfected control (not recorded which).

This clonotype was observed many times. The rearrangement links TRBV29-1 to TRBJ2-1; D unresolved. Trimming took off 4 bases at V and 0 bases at J, with 10 bases between the two ends. Germline CDR1 is SQVTM and CDR2 is ANQGSEA. There are 14 residues in the CDR3. This chain's CDR3 is CSVVETSSYNEQFF. In nucleotides, the CDR3 is TGCAGCGTTGTAGAAACCTCCTCCTACAATGAGCAGTTCTTC.

This clonotype was seen only a few times. The rearrangement joins TRBV27 to TRBJ1-1; TRBD1 is a possible D gene (5 bases). There are 13 residues in the CDR3. Per the germline V gene, CDR1 is MNHEY and CDR2 is SMNVEV (reference sequence). The germline V and J ends were trimmed by 5 bases and 1 base, with 8 bases remaining between them. The CDR3 protein is CASSLDTNTEAFF. CDR3 in DNA: TGTGCCAGCAGTCTGGACACGAACACTGAAGCTTTCTTT.

In its sample, this clonotype was seen many times. The rearrangement joins TRBV6-4 to TRBJ2-2, with D hard to call. The germline V gene encodes CDR1 MRHNA and CDR2 SNTAGT. V was pared by 2 bases and J by 6 bases, with 10 bases between. The CDR3 contains 14 residues. The CDR3 sequence is CASSDGGSAGELFF. Written as DNA, the CDR3 is TGTGCCAGCAGTGACGGTGGATCAGCCGGGGAGCTGTTTTTT.

The chain combines TRBV28 with TRBJ2-2; D gene unclear. Between the trimmed V and J ends, which lost 6 bases and 5 bases, there was a span of 7 bases. This CDR3 has 12 residues. The germline CDR1 and CDR2 sequences are MDHEN and SYDVKM. CDR3 DNA: TGTGCCAGCAGCTCACGGACCGGGGAGCTGTTTTTT. Its protein product is CASSSRTGELFF.

In regard to this clonotype: A much larger clone is a single base away; this may be a read error. V is TRBV4-1 and J is TRBJ2-3, with D perhaps matching TRBD2 (5 bases). Germline CDR1 MGHRA, CDR2 YSYEKL. This CDR3 region has 15 residues. In DNA, the CDR3 is TGCGCCAGCAGCCAAGTCCCGGGGAGCAAAGATACGCAGTATTTT. This gives the protein CASSQVPGSKDTQYF.

This clonotype was counted between two and nine times. The chain has TRBV20-1 and TRBJ2-7; perhaps TRBD2 as D (7 bases). There are 13 residues in the CDR3. CDR1 is DFQATT, CDR2 SNEGSKA, per germline (reference sequence). Deletions cut 6 bases from V and 0 bases from J, with 12 bases between. As DNA, the CDR3 is TGCAGTGCCCCTGGGGGGGCCTCCTACGAGCAGTACTTC. Translation gives CSAPGGASYEQYF.

This clonotype was recorded a few times. This sequence joins TRBV9 and TRBJ2-7, with D perhaps TRBD2 (5 bases). Germline V gene data show CDR1 as SGDLS and CDR2 as YYNGEE. V was cut by 0 bases and J by 2 bases, with 9 bases left in between. This CDR3 contains 14 residues. In nucleotides, the CDR3 is TGTGCCAGCAGCGTAGTGGACTCAGCCTACGAGCAGTACTTC. Its translation: CASSVVDSAYEQYF.